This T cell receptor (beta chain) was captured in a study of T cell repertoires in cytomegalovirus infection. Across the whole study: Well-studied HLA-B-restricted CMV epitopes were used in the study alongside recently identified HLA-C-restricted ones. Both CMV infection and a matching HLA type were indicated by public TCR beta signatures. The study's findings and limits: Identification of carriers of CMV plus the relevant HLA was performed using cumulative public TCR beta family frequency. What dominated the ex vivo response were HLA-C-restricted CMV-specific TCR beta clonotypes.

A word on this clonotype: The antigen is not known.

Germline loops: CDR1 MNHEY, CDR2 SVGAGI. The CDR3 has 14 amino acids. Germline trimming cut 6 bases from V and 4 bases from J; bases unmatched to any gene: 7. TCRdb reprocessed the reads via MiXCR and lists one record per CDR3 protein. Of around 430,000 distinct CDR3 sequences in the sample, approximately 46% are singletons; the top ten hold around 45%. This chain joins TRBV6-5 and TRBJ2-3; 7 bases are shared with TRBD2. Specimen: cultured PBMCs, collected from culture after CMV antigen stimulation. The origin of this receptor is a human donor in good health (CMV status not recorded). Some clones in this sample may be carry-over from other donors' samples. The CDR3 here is CASSHRGVADTQYF. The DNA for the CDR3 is TGTGCCAGCAGCCACCGGGGGGTAGCAGATACGCAGTATTTT.